These 30 T cell receptor beta chains were sequenced from one sample in a study of PD-L1 blockade in urothelial cancer. Sequenced by immunoSEQ multiplex PCR; TCRdb stores in-frame clones only, minus some. Here the sample spans about 37,000 clones, 70% to 85% being singletons. The sample in question was PBMCs, obtained around atezolizumab (anti-PD-L1) treatment. These receptors were taken from a man aged 60-69 years with urothelial cancer.

The J gene is TRBJ1-4, the V gene TRBV7-2; TRBD1 is a possible D gene (6 bases). Germline V gene sequence: CDR1 SGHTA, CDR2 FQGNSA. V gave up 5 bases and J gave up 4 bases, with 11 bases separating them. This CDR3 has 14 amino acids. CDR3 sequence: CASSHGQFNEKLFF. CDR3 nucleotides: TGTGCCAGCAGCCATGGACAGTTTAATGAAAAACTGTTTTTT.

This clone showed up just once. This chain uses TRBV2 with TRBJ1-3; weak D call: TRBD1 (6 bases). Germline V gene sequence: CDR1 SNHLY, CDR2 FYNNEI. This CDR3 is 16 amino acids long. V lost 2 bases and J 2 bases, leaving 13 bases between the germline ends. This chain's CDR3 is CASSEQSRGAGNTIYF. The CDR3 coding sequence is TGTGCCAGCAGTGAACAAAGCAGGGGTGCTGGAAACACCATATATTTT.

This chain joins TRBV7-2 and TRBJ2-3; 7 positions match TRBD1. CDR1 is SGHTA and CDR2 is FQGNSA in the germline V gene. CDR3 length: 14 residues. V shed 6 bases, J shed 7 bases, and the junction held 10 bases outside the gene matches. The CDR3 loop is CASSLDRDPNTQYF. The CDR3 region has the DNA TGTGCCAGCAGTCTCGACAGGGATCCGAATACGCAGTATTTT.

The chain is built from TRBV5-6 and TRBJ2-7, with 9 nucleotides matching TRBD1. The CDR3 extends over 16 amino acids. Germline values: CDR1 SGHDT, CDR2 YYEEEE. The ends lost 3 bases at V and 4 bases at J; junction bases unmatched: 11. CDR3 in DNA: TGTGCCAGCAGCTCTATCTGGGGGACAGGGAAGTACGAGCAGTACTTC. Its protein product is CASSSIWGTGKYEQYF.

This clone appeared a few times. CDR3: CASSGQGRNTGELFF. CDR3 nucleotide sequence: TGTGCCAGCAGTGGACAGGGCAGGAACACCGGGGAGCTGTTTTTT. The J gene is TRBJ2-2, the V gene TRBV2, with 7 bases aligning to TRBD1. CDR3 length equals 15 residues. Germline lookup yields CDR1 SNHLY and CDR2 FYNNEI. Unmatched junction bases numbered 3, after V lost 4 bases and J lost 1 base.

The V and J genes are TRBV13 and TRBJ2-2, with D perhaps matching TRBD1 (6 bases). This CDR3 comprises 14 residues. V lost 5 bases and J 6 bases, leaving 13 bases between the germline ends. The V gene's germline CDR1 is PRHDT and CDR2 FYEKMQ (reference sequence). This chain's CDR3 is CASSLGTLAGELFF. CDR3 nucleotide sequence: TGTGCCAGCAGCCTCGGGACACTTGCCGGGGAGCTGTTTTTT.

The chain links TRBV9 to TRBJ2-5; the match to TRBD2 covers 8 bases. The junction had 4 bases not matched to a gene; V was cut back by 4 bases and J by 5 bases. The length of the CDR3 is 13 residues. Germline V gene sequence: CDR1 SGDLS, CDR2 YYNGEE. The CDR3 protein is CASSRPGGETQYF. The CDR3 DNA is TGTGCCAGCAGCCGGCCGGGAGGGGAGACCCAGTACTTC.

The chain is built from TRBV2 and TRBJ2-7, with D unresolved. Germline V gene sequence: CDR1 SNHLY, CDR2 FYNNEI. This CDR3 is 13 amino acids long. With 4 bases removed from V and 2 bases from J, the gap between germline ends came to 9 bases. CDR3 residues: CASSVGTAYEQYF. The CDR3 nucleotides are TGTGCCAGCAGTGTGGGCACCGCCTACGAGCAGTACTTC. Full variable domain (missing parts from reference TRBV2 and TRBJ2-7): EPEVTQTPSHQVTQMGQEVILRCVPISNHLYFYWYRQILGQKVEFLVSFYNNEISEKSEIFDDQFSVERPDGSNFTLKIRSTKLEDSAMYFCASSVGTAYEQYFGPGTRLTVT.

The chain uses TRBV7-9 and TRBJ2-3; 7 bases are a match to TRBD2. Germline CDR1 is SEHNR and CDR2 is FQNEAQ (reference sequence). The CDR3 is 14 residues long. V lost 5 bases to trimming and J lost 3 bases; unmatched junction nucleotides: 5. CDR3 nucleotides: TGTGCCAGCAGCCTGGGAGGGACTACAGATACGCAGTATTTT. Translation gives CASSLGGTTDTQYF.

This chain uses TRBV5-8 with TRBJ1-6; 8 nucleotides match TRBD1. The germline V gene encodes CDR1 SGHTS and CDR2 YDEGEE. V shed 0 bases and J 4 bases; nucleotides not matched to a gene: 0. This CDR3 has 15 residues. The CDR3 loop reads CASSLGQGYNSPLHF. The CDR3 nucleotides are TGTGCCAGCAGCTTGGGACAGGGGTATAATTCACCCCTCCACTTT.

V is TRBV5-6 and J is TRBJ1-1, with D maybe TRBD1 (5 bases). V dropped 4 bases and J dropped 11 bases, with 12 bases sitting between them. Germline CDR1 reads SGHDT; CDR2 reads YYEEEE. The CDR3 has 11 amino acids. The CDR3 nucleotides read TGTGCCAGCAGCCGGGGGGGGAGGGCTTTCTTT. As protein: CASSRGGRAFF.

In its sample, this clone was seen once. This rearrangement joins TRBV28 to TRBJ2-7; 8 positions agree with TRBD2. The CDR3 has 15 amino acids. The germline V gene has CDR1 MDHEN and CDR2 SYDVKM. V lost 6 bases, J lost 3 bases, and 10 bases stayed unmatched. The CDR3 sequence is CASRNGGDFYYEQYF. CDR3 nucleotide sequence: TGTGCCAGCAGGAACGGGGGGGATTTTTACTACGAGCAGTACTTC.

The CDR3 loop reads CAWSPSPGTGKSNTIYF. As DNA, the CDR3 is TGTGCCTGGAGTCCCAGCCCCGGGACAGGGAAATCAAACACCATATATTTT. The chain is built from TRBV30 and TRBJ1-3, with TRBD1 identical over 9 bases. From germline, CDR1 is GTSNPN and CDR2 SVGIG (reference sequence). This CDR3 comprises 17 residues. After removal of 2 bases from V and 6 bases from J, the junction contained 14 bases not matched to a gene.

CDR3 residues: CASSSPLGGAGTSGYEQYF. Written as DNA, the CDR3 is TGTGCCAGCAGCTCCCCACTGGGGGGGGCCGGGACTAGCGGCTACGAGCAGTACTTC. The chain couples TRBV7-2 to TRBJ2-7; 11 bases map to TRBD2. Germline-derived CDR1 and CDR2 are SGHTA and FQGNSA. The CDR3 loop spans 19 amino acids. The trim removed 4 bases at V and 3 bases at J, leaving 17 bases unmatched.

This chain connects TRBV9 to TRBJ2-1, with 9 bases that match TRBD1. With V trimmed by 2 bases and J by 4 bases, 4 bases remained unmatched. Germline assignment: CDR1 SGDLS and CDR2 YYNGEE. The CDR3 is 15 residues long. The CDR3 reads CASSVRDREYNEQFF. DNA of the CDR3: TGTGCCAGCAGCGTCCGGGACAGGGAATACAATGAGCAGTTCTTC.

V is TRBV27 and J is TRBJ1-6, with TRBD1 matching 10 bases. After removal of 8 bases from V and 8 bases from J, the junction contained 9 bases not matched to a gene. Looked up from germline, CDR1 is MNHEY and CDR2 is SMNVEV (reference sequence). The CDR3 runs 15 residues. The CDR3: CASCFSGTGDSPLHF. The CDR3 DNA is TGTGCCAGCTGCTTCTCCGGGACAGGGGATTCACCCCTCCACTTT.

J is TRBJ1-1 and V is TRBV15; 8 bases agree with TRBD1. Germline V gene sequence: CDR1 LNHNV, CDR2 YYDKDF (reference sequence). CDR3 length equals 13 residues. V trimming: 8 bases; J trimming: 1 base; junction bases outside the gene matches: 3. The CDR3 reads CATGDRPNTEAFF. The DNA for the CDR3 is TGTGCCACCGGGGACAGGCCGAACACTGAAGCTTTCTTT.

V usage is TRBV11-2 and J usage is TRBJ2-7; 9 nucleotides align to TRBD1. This CDR3 comprises 14 residues. With V trimmed by 5 bases and J by 5 bases, 7 bases remained unmatched. Germline V gives CDR1 SGHAT, CDR2 FQNNGV. The CDR3 nucleotides are TGTGCCAGCAGCCGGAGACAGGGGGGCCACGAGCAGTACTTC. This codes for CASSRRQGGHEQYF.

V and J are TRBV5-1 and TRBJ2-1, with 14 positions matching TRBD2. The CDR3 runs to 17 residues. V gave up 7 bases and J gave up 4 bases; unmatched junction bases: 10. CDR1 SGHRS and CDR2 YFSETQ come from the germline V gene. CDR3 nucleotides: TGCGCCAGCTGTGCGGGGACTAGCGGGGGTCCGTACAATGAGCAGTTCTTC. The encoded protein is CASCAGTSGGPYNEQFF.

The chain is built from TRBV4-2 and TRBJ1-2; TRBD1 is a possible D gene (6 bases). The CDR3 totals 14 residues. V shed 0 bases and J shed 7 bases, with 12 bases lying between them. CDR1 and CDR2 from the germline V gene are LGHNA and YNFKEQ. The CDR3 sequence is CASSQDQEGGGYTF. In DNA form, the CDR3 reads TGTGCCAGCAGCCAAGATCAAGAAGGGGGTGGCTACACCTTC.

The sample holds one count of this clone. The chain joins TRBV5-1 to TRBJ1-4; D possibly corresponds to TRBD1 (5 bases). The germline gives CDR1 SGHRS, CDR2 YFSETQ. V shed 4 bases and J shed 7 bases, with 14 bases lying between them. CDR3 length: 14 amino acids. In DNA form, the CDR3 reads TGCGCCAGCAGCGAAGGACAAATAGGTGAAAAACTGTTTTTT. It yields the protein CASSEGQIGEKLFF.

This chain joins TRBV19 and TRBJ1-5, with D possibly matching TRBD1 (6 bases). The CDR3 is made up of 14 amino acids. V shed 3 bases and J shed 7 bases, with 13 bases lying between them. Per the germline V gene, CDR1 is LNHDA and CDR2 is SQIVND (reference sequence). The CDR3 sequence: CASSIAPGEQPQHF. CDR3 nucleotide sequence: TGTGCCAGTAGTATTGCCCCAGGGGAGCAGCCCCAGCATTTT.

J is TRBJ2-1 and V is TRBV28, with 10 bases that match TRBD1. Germline V gene data show CDR1 as MDHEN and CDR2 as SYDVKM. The J segment lost 8 bases and the V segment lost 5 bases, leaving 6 bases of the junction unmatched. The CDR3 has 14 residues. The CDR3 sequence: CASSTRQGADEQFF. As DNA, the CDR3 is TGTGCCAGCAGTACGAGACAGGGGGCCGATGAGCAGTTCTTC.

The chain links TRBV19 to TRBJ1-5, with D possibly matching TRBD1 (5 bases). The CDR3 spans 15 residues. In germline, CDR1 is LNHDA, CDR2 SQIVND (reference sequence). V was shortened by 6 bases and J by 4 bases, with 16 bases between the two germline ends. CDR3 nucleotide sequence: TGTGCCAGTAGAAAAGATACAGGCTCGAATCAGCCCCAGCATTTT. Its protein product is CASRKDTGSNQPQHF. Together with reference TRBV19 and TRBJ1-5, the CDR3 gives the full variable domain: DGGITQSPKYLFRKEGQNVTLSCEQNLNHDAMYWYRQDPGQGLRLIYYSQIVNDFQKGDIAEGYSVSREKKESFPLTVTSAQKNPTAFYLCASRKDTGSNQPQHFGDGTRLSIL.

This chain joins TRBV5-1 and TRBJ2-5; 8 nucleotides match TRBD2. Germline V CDR1 and CDR2: SGHRS, YFSETQ. This CDR3 region has 14 residues. Unmatched junction bases numbered 5, after V lost 2 bases and J lost 5 bases. The CDR3 DNA sequence: TGCGCCAGCAGCTTACGGACTAGCCAGGAGACCCAGTACTTC. Translation gives CASSLRTSQETQYF.

This chain links TRBV5-6 with TRBJ1-2, with D perhaps matching TRBD1 (5 bases). The germline V gene has CDR1 SGHDT and CDR2 YYEEEE. CDR3 size: 13 residues. With 4 bases removed from V and 4 bases from J, the gap between germline ends came to 11 bases. CDR3 in amino acids: CASSDDSLYGYTF. Here the CDR3 DNA reads TGTGCCAGCAGCGATGACAGTCTCTATGGCTACACCTTC.

The chain carries TRBV2 and TRBJ2-5; TRBD1 might be the D (6 bases). Deletions cut 6 bases from V and 4 bases from J, with 15 bases between. The V gene's germline CDR1 is SNHLY and CDR2 FYNNEI. This CDR3 region has 14 residues. The CDR3 nucleotides read TGTGCCAGCAGGGAGTCTATACAGGGAGAGACCCAGTACTTC. As protein: CASRESIQGETQYF.

The chain recombines TRBV7-2 with TRBJ2-1, with 12 nucleotides matching TRBD2. Trimming cost V 4 bases and J 5 bases; bases outside gene matches: 6. Germline V lookup: CDR1 SGHTA, CDR2 FQGNSA. The CDR3 is 16 residues long. CDR3 in DNA: TGTGCCAGCAGCTCGTGGACTAGCGGGGTGCACAATGAGCAGTTCTTC. Its translation is CASSSWTSGVHNEQFF.

The chain links TRBV10-3 to TRBJ1-6, with D perhaps TRBD1 (5 bases). V shed 2 bases and J shed 0 bases, with 5 bases lying between them. This CDR3 has 15 amino acids. The germline gives CDR1 ENHRY, CDR2 SYGVKD. CDR3 in amino acids: CAISETGSYNSPLHF. The CDR3 DNA sequence: TGTGCCATCAGTGAGACAGGCTCCTATAATTCACCCCTCCACTTT.

The chain has TRBV11-2 and TRBJ1-2; D not certain. The CDR3 extends over 14 amino acids. Per the germline V gene, CDR1 is SGHAT and CDR2 is FQNNGV. Between the trimmed V and J ends, which lost 1 base and 4 bases, there was a span of 10 bases. CDR3 sequence (DNA): TGTGCCAGCAGCTTAGTGATGGCTGCCTATGGCTACACCTTC. It codes for CASSLVMAAYGYTF.